The entry below gives a single TCR beta chain sequence along with its context. The data belong to a study of blood T cell repertoires in COVID-19. Profiled with immunoSEQ multiplex PCR; TCRdb holds only in-frame clones, not every one. The table has 140,000 to 150,000 clones, about nine tenths seen once. Germline V gene data show CDR1 as SGHRS and CDR2 as YFSETQ. Trimming left V 4 bases short and J 3 bases short, with 13 bases between. The CDR3 has 14 amino acids. The sequencing sample was made of peripheral blood. This chain connects TRBV5-1 to TRBJ1-2; possible D gene TRBD1, 6 bases. This receptor was identified in a human donor in a cohort sampled during active COVID-19. CDR3 residues: CASSPLGADYGYTF. DNA for the CDR3: TGCGCCAGCAGCCCCTTGGGGGCGGACTATGGCTACACCTTC.